This T cell receptor (beta chain) was found in a study of cytomegalovirus exposure and HLA in healthy donors. General study findings and limits: Reportedly, TCR beta sequences accurately predicted HLA-A and HLA-B alleles in most subjects.

PCR amplification relied on 60 Vbeta primers (plus 13 Jbeta primers). Sequencing used immunoSEQ multiplex PCR; TCRdb keeps in-frame clones, though not all of them. The sample has some 190,000 clones, over 80% seen once; the top ten hold 1.2%. The germline CDR1 and CDR2 sequences are LNHDA and SQIVND (reference sequence). With 8 bases removed from V and 8 bases from J, the gap between germline ends came to 18 bases. The CDR3 totals 13 residues. As regards this clone: Antigen: not known.

The J gene is TRBJ1-2, the V gene TRBV19; D might be TRBD1 (6 bases). The receptor was isolated from a boy aged 2-9 years in good health and CMV-seronegative. Source material: PBMCs. The CDR3 DNA sequence: TGTGCCAGTGCTCCCGTGGGGGCGGCGGGCTACACCTTC. Translating gives CASAPVGAAGYTF.